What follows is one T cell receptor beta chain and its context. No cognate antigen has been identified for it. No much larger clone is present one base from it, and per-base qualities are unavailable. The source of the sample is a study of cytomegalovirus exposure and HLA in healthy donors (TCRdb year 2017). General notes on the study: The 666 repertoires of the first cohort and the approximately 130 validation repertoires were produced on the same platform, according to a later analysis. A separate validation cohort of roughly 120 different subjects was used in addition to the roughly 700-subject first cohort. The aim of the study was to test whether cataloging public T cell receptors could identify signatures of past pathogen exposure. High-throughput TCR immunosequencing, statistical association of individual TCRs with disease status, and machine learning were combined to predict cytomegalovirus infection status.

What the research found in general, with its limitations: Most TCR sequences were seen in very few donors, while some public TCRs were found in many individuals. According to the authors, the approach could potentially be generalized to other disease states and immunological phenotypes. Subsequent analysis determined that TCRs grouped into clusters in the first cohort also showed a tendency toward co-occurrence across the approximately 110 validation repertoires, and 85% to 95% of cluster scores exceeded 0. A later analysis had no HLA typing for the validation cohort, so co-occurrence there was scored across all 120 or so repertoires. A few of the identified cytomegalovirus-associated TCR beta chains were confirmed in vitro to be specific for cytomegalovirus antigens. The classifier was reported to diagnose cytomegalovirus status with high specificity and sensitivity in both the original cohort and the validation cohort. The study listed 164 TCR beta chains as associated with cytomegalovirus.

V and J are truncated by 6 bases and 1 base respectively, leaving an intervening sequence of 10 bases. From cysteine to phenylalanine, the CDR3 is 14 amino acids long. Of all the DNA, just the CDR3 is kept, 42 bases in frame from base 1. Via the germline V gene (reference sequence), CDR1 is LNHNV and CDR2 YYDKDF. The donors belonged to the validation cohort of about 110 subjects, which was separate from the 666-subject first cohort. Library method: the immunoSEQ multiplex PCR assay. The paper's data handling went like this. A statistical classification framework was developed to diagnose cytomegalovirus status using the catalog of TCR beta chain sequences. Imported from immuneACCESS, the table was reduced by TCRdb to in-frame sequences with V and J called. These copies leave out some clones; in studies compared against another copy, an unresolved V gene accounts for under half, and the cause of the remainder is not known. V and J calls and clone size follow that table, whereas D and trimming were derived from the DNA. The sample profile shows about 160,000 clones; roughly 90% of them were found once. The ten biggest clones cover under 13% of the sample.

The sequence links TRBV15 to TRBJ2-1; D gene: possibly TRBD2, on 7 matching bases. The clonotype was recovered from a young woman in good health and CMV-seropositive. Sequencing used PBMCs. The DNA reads TGTGCCACCAGGGAGGGGGGGTCCTACAATGAGCAGTTCTTC. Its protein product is CATREGGSYNEQFF.